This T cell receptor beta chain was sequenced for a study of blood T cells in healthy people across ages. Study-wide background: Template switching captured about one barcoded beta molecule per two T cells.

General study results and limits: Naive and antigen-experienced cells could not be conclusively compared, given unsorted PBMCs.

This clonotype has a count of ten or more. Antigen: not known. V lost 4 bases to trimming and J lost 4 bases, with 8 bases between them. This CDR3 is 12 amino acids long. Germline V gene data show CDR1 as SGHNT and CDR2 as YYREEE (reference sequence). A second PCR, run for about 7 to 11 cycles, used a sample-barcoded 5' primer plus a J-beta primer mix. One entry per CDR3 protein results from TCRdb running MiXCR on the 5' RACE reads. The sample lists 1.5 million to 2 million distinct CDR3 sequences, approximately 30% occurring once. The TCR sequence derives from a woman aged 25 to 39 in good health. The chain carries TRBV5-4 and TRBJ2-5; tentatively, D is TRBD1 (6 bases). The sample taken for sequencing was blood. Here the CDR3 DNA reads TGTGCCAGCAGCAGGGGGTTAGAGACCCAGTACTTC. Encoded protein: CASSRGLETQYF.